The entry below gives a single T cell receptor beta chain sequence along with its context. Its antigen remains undetermined. No base quality information exists; no much larger clone differs at one position. The entry originates in a study of control samples from healthy donors and cancer patients (TCRdb year 2020). V is reduced by 6 bases and J by 5 bases, leaving a spacing of 8 bases between them. The CDR1 and CDR2 encoded by the germline V gene are MDHEN and SYDVKM. Reading from cysteine to phenylalanine, the CDR3 counts 13 amino acids. Only the CDR3 part of the read is kept: 39 bases, read in frame from the first base. Library preparation used the immunoSEQ multiplex PCR assay. TCRdb limited this immuneACCESS table to in-frame rearrangements with V and J called. A share of clones is missing; checked studies link under half to unresolved V genes, and the rest is unexplained. Within this sample are tens of thousands of clones, with approximately 89% of them counted one time only. The ten largest clones add up to roughly 6% of the sample.

The sequenced material came from PBMCs. This receptor chain uses TRBV28 and TRBJ1-6; the D region possibly corresponds to TRBD1 (5 bases align). The clonotype comes from a man between 60 and 75 years old with colorectal cancer. This receptor carries the CDR3 CASRGPNNSPLHF. The DNA sequence is given as TGTGCCAGCAGGGGACCTAATAATTCACCCCTCCACTTT.